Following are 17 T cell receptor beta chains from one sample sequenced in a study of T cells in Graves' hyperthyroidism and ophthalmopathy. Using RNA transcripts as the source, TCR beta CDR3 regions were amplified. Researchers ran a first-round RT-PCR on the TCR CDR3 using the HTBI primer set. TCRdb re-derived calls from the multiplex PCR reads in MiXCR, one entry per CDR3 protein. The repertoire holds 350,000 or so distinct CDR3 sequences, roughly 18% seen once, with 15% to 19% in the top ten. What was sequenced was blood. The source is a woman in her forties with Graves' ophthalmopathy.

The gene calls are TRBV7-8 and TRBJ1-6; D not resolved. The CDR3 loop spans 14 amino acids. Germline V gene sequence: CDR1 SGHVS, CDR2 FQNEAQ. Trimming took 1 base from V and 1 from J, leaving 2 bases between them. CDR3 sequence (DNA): TGTGCCAGCAGCTTAGATTCCTATAATTCACCCCTCCACTTT. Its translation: CASSLDSYNSPLHF.

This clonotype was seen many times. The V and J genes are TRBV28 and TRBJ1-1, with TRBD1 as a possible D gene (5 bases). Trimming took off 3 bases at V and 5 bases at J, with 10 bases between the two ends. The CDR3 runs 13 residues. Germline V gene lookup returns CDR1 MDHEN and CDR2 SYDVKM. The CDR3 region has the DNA TGTGCCAGCAGTTTCCCAGGGAAGACTGAAGCTTTCTTT. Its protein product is CASSFPGKTEAFF.

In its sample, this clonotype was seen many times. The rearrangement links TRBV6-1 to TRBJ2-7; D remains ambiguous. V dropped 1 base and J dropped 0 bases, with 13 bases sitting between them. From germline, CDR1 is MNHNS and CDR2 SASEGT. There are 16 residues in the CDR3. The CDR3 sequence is CASSEERQVSSYEQYF. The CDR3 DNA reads TGTGCCAGCAGTGAAGAACGTCAGGTTTCCTCCTACGAGCAGTACTTC.

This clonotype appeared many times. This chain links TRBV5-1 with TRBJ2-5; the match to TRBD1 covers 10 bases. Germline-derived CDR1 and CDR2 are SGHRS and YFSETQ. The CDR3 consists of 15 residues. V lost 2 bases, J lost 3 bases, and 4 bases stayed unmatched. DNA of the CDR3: TGCGCCAGCAGCTTTGGACAGGGGGGGGAAGAGACCCAGTACTTC. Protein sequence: CASSFGQGGEETQYF.

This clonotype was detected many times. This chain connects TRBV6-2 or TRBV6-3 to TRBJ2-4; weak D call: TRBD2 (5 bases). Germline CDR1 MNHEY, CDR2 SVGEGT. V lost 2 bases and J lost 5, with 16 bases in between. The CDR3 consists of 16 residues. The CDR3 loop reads CASSYSLGEGENIQYF. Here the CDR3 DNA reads TGTGCCAGCAGTTACAGTCTGGGAGAAGGCGAAAACATTCAGTACTTC.

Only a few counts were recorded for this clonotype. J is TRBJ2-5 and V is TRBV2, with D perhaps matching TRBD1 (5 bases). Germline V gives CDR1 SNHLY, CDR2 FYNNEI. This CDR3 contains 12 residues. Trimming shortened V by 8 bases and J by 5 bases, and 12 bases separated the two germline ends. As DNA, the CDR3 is TGTGCCAGCCTAGGGGTTTCCGAGACCCAGTACTTC. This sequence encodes CASLGVSETQYF.

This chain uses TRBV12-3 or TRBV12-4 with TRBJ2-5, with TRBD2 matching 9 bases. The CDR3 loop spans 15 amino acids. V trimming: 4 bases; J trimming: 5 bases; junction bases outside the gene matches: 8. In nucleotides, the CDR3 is TGTGCCAGCAGTTACTTTGGGACTAGCATGGAGACCCAGTACTTC. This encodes CASSYFGTSMETQYF.

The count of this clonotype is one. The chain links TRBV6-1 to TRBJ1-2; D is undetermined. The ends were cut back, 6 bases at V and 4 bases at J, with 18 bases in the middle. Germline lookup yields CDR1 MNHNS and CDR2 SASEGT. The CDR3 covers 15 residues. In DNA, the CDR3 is TGTGCCAGCAGCCAACGACGAGCTTCGTCCTATGGCTACACCTTC. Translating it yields CASSQRRASSYGYTF.

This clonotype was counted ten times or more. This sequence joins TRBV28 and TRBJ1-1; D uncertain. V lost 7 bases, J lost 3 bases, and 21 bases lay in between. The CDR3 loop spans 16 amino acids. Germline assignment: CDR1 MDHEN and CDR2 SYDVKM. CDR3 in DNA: TGTGCCAGCACCCCTTATTTTCTGGGTGCCGACACTGAAGCTTTCTTT. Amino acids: CASTPYFLGADTEAFF.

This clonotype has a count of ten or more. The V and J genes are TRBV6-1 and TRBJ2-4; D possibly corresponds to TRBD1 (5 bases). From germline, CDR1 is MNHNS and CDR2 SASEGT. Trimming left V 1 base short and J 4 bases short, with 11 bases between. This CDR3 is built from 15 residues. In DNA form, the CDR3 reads TGTGCCAGCAGTGAAGTCAGAAGACAGAAAAACATTCAGTACTTC. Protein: CASSEVRRQKNIQYF.

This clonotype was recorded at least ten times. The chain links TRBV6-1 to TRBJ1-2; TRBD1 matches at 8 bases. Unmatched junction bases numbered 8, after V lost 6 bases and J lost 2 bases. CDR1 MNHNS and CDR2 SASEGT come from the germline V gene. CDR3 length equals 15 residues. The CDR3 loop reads CASRIAGGSNYGYTF. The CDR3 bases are TGTGCCAGCAGGATAGCAGGGGGCTCAAACTATGGCTACACCTTC.

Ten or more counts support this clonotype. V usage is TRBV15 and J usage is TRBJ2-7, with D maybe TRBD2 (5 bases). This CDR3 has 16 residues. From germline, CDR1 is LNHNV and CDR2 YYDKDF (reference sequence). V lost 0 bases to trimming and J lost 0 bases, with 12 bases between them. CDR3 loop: CATSRDVRASSYEQYF. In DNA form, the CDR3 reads TGTGCCACCAGCAGAGATGTGAGGGCGTCCTCCTACGAGCAGTACTTC.

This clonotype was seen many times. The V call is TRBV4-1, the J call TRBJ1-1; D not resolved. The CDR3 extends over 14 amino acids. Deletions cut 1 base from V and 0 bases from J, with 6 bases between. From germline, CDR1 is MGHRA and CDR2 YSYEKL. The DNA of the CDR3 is TGCGCCAGCAGCCAAGTCAGCTTGAACACTGAAGCTTTCTTT. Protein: CASSQVSLNTEAFF.

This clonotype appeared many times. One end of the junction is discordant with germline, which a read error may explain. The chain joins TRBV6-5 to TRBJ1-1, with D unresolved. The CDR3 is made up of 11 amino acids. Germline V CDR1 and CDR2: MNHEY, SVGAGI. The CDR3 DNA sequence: TGTGCCAGCGGTTACCGTTCCGAAGCTTTCTTT. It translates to CASGYRSEAFF.

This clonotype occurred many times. CDR3: CASMRDLIYEQYF. CDR3 DNA: TGTGCCAGCATGCGGGACCTTATCTACGAGCAGTACTTC. The V and J genes are TRBV6-1 and TRBJ2-7; D is perhaps TRBD2 (6 bases). CDR3 length: 13 residues. Trimming cost V 7 bases and J 3 bases, with 13 bases left between them. Germline CDR1 and CDR2: MNHNS and SASEGT.

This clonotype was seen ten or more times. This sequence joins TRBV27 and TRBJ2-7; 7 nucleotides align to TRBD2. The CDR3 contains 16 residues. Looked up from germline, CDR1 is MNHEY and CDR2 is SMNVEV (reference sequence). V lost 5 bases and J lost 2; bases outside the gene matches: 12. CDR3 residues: CASSPLGAGTTYEQYF. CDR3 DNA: TGTGCCAGCAGTCCCCTGGGAGCGGGAACCACCTACGAGCAGTACTTC.

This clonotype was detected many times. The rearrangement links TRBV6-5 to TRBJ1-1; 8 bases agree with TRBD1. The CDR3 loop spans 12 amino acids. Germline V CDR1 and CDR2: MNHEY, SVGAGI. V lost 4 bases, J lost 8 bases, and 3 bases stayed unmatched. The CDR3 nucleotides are TGTGCCAGCAGTTTGGACAGGGCGGAAGCTTTCTTT. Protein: CASSLDRAEAFF.